This T cell receptor beta chain was sequenced in a study of blood T cell repertoires in COVID-19. Study context: T cells, B-cell-depleted T cells, or PBMCs provided the cDNA or gDNA that served as material.

The V end was cut by 2 bases, the J end by 5 bases, with 6 bases between. The CDR3 is 12 amino acids. As handled by the study authors: Using reference gene primer amplification, nucleated cell counts were estimated. Some clones are missing from TCRdb's copy, which holds only in-frame ones; the method was immunoSEQ multiplex PCR. D and trimming were read from the DNA, whereas the V and J calls and clone size are those reported in that table. The table has approximately 190,000 clones, approximately 90% seen once. This chain connects TRBV12-3 or TRBV12-4 to TRBJ1-1; D is ambiguous. The receptor was isolated from a man aged 50 to 59 with acute or convalescent COVID-19. Sequenced input: peripheral blood. CDR3 DNA sequence: TGTGCCAGCAGTTTACTACGGACTGAAGCTTTCTTT. Translation: CASSLLRTEAFF.